This T cell receptor (beta chain) was profiled in a study of PD-1 blockade in classical Hodgkin lymphoma. Remarks on this clone: Its antigen remains unknown.

CDR3 length equals 15 residues. V was trimmed by 0 bases and J by 6 bases, leaving 16 bases between them. Germline V lookup: CDR1 SGHNT, CDR2 YYREEE (reference sequence). As for time point: cycle 4 day 1 (C4D1), after 5 to 7 weeks of nivolumab. Patients all relapsed after autologous stem cell transplantation, and there was variation in brentuximab vedotin exposure. Negative selection with magnetic separation was used to purify CD4+ T cells from thawed PBMCs. Best responses were complete response, partial response or progressive disease. Produced via immunoSEQ multiplex PCR; TCRdb's table is partial and in-frame only. The data show over 9,000 clones, with approximately 80% seen just once and roughly 1.5% held by the top ten. General study findings and limits: Diversity in CD4+ TCRs, unlike that measured in CD8+ TCRs, had risen significantly by C4D1. A reduction in baseline TCR diversity was reportedly seen in newly diagnosed patients relative to healthy donors.

This clonotype was obtained from a human donor with classical Hodgkin lymphoma. The sample consisted of CD4+ T cells from blood, taken before the fourth cycle of nivolumab. The chain is built from TRBV5-4 and TRBJ2-7; D is perhaps TRBD2 (6 bases). The CDR3 loop reads CASSLDAGLESEQYF. Written as DNA, the CDR3 is TGTGCCAGCAGCTTGGATGCGGGGCTCGAGAGCGAGCAGTACTTC.